The 24 T cell receptor beta chains presented below share a single source sample, sequenced in a study of Graves' ophthalmopathy and Graves' hyperthyroidism. RNA transcripts served as template for amplifying TCR beta CDR3 sequences. Amplification began with first-round RT-PCR using HTBI primers, then second-round multiplex PCR was performed. TCRdb used MiXCR to reprocess the multiplex PCR reads, holding one entry per CDR3 protein. The sample shows roughly 400,000 distinct CDR3 sequences, approximately 20% of them seen only once. Sequencing was carried out using peripheral blood. These receptor sequences come from a woman between 18 and 29 years old with Graves' ophthalmopathy.

As for this clonotype: Its ends do not fully match the called genes, so a read error is possible. The rearrangement uses TRBV6-2 or TRBV6-3 and TRBJ1-5, with D possibly TRBD1 on 6 matching bases. The CDR3 loop spans 18 amino acids. Per germline, CDR1 MNHEY and CDR2 SVGEGT. CDR3 protein: CASSYPRQVFSRDQLQHF. CDR3 bases: TGTGCCAGCAGTTACCCAAGACAGGTCTTCTCCCGGGATCAGCTCCAGCATTTT.

This clonotype came up many times. The rearrangement links TRBV20-1 to TRBJ2-5; D uncertain. This CDR3 is built from 11 residues. The germline V gene has CDR1 DFQATT and CDR2 SNEGSKA (reference sequence). Trimming stripped 1 base from V and 4 bases from J, with 4 bases between. Here the CDR3 DNA reads TGCAGTGCTAGAGTTTTAGAGACCCAGTACTTC. Translating gives CSARVLETQYF.

V and J are TRBV7-3 and TRBJ1-5; no clear D. Looked up from germline, CDR1 is SGHTA and CDR2 is FQGTGA. This CDR3 contains 15 residues. V lost 2 bases, J lost 0 bases, and 8 bases lay in between. CDR3 in DNA: TGTGCCAGCAGCTTATCCTGCCCTAGCAATCAGCCCCAGCATTTT. Its protein is CASSLSCPSNQPQHF. Based on the CDR3 plus reference TRBV7-3 and TRBJ1-5, the full variable domain is GAGVSQTPSNKVTEKGKYVELRCDPISGHTALYWYRQSLGQGPEFLIYFQGTGAADDSGLPNDRFFAVRPEGSVSTLKIQRTERGDSAVYLCASSLSCPSNQPQHFGDGTRLSIL.

There are many counts of this clonotype. The J gene is TRBJ2-2, the V gene TRBV12-3 or TRBV12-4, with 7 bases fitting TRBD2. CDR3 length: 13 residues. Germline trimming cut 11 bases from V and 6 bases from J; bases unmatched to any gene: 9. CDR3 sequence: CAARLAPPGELFF. The DNA of the CDR3 is TGTGCCGCCAGACTAGCTCCGCCCGGGGAGCTGTTTTTT.

This clonotype was found many times. The chain has TRBV6-1 and TRBJ2-7; 9 bases map to TRBD1. J gave up 7 bases and V 6 bases, and 13 bases lay outside the gene matches. There are 15 residues in the CDR3. Germline assignment: CDR1 MNHNS and CDR2 SASEGT. The CDR3 spells CASRLLRTGDGEQYF. CDR3 sequence (DNA): TGTGCCAGCAGACTCCTCCGGACAGGGGATGGGGAGCAGTACTTC.

This clonotype was observed at least ten times. The V call is TRBV6-5, the J call TRBJ2-2; possibly TRBD2 for D (6 bases). Germline V gene sequence: CDR1 MNHEY, CDR2 SVGAGI. V was pared by 5 bases and J by 0 bases, with 13 bases between. The CDR3 runs to 16 residues. The CDR3 coding sequence is TGTGCCAGCAGTCCGGGAGTCCCGCCGAACACCGGGGAGCTGTTTTTT. Its translation: CASSPGVPPNTGELFF.

The sample holds many counts of this clonotype. The chain has TRBV19 and TRBJ1-1; D unresolved. The V end lost 0 bases, the J end lost 9 bases, and 11 bases lay between the germline ends. The CDR3 contains 13 residues. CDR1 LNHDA and CDR2 SQIVND come from the germline V gene (reference sequence). CDR3: CASSIERAAQAFF. In nucleotides, the CDR3 is TGTGCCAGTAGTATAGAACGGGCCGCTCAAGCTTTCTTT.

This clonotype was recorded many times. A much larger clone sits a single nucleotide away, making a read error possible. The chain joins TRBV28 to TRBJ2-7; 9 nucleotides line up with TRBD1. Germline CDR1 is MDHEN and CDR2 is SYDVKM. After removal of 4 bases from V and 2 bases from J, the junction contained 9 bases not matched to a gene. This CDR3 is built from 16 residues. The CDR3, as DNA: TGTGCCAGCAGTTGGGAAGGGACAGGGTTCGCCTACGAGCAGTACTTC. Translated: CASSWEGTGFAYEQYF.

This clonotype was counted at least ten times. This chain joins TRBV18 and TRBJ2-2; D is tentatively TRBD1 or TRBD2 (5 bases each). The germline V and J ends were trimmed by 2 bases and 5 bases, with 12 bases remaining between them. This CDR3 is 15 amino acids long. Germline-derived CDR1 and CDR2 are KGHSH and LQKENI. The CDR3 here is CASSPTGRGTGELFF. CDR3 nucleotides: TGTGCCAGCTCACCAACGGGGCGAGGGACCGGGGAGCTGTTTTTT.

This clonotype was seen repeatedly, ten times or more. The V call is TRBV19, the J call TRBJ1-1; no clear D gene. The CDR3 covers 14 residues. CDR1 and CDR2 from the germline V gene are LNHDA and SQIVND (reference sequence). Trimming pared 9 bases from V and 6 bases from J, leaving 20 bases between. The CDR3 is CASCWAAGIAEAFF. The CDR3 DNA reads TGTGCCAGCTGCTGGGCTGCGGGAATCGCTGAAGCTTTCTTT.

The chain joins TRBV30 to TRBJ2-1, with 12 positions matching TRBD1. The CDR3 spans 15 residues. Looked up from germline, CDR1 is GTSNPN and CDR2 is SVGIG (reference sequence). V gave up 6 bases and J gave up 6 bases; unmatched junction bases: 9. The CDR3 protein is CACQGTGGAINEQFF. The DNA of the CDR3 is TGTGCCTGCCAGGGGACAGGGGGCGCCATCAATGAGCAGTTCTTC.

This clonotype was detected many times. This chain joins TRBV6-2 or TRBV6-3 and TRBJ2-2; 9 bases are a match to TRBD2. V dropped 6 bases and J dropped 1; count of bases not matched to a gene: 6. CDR1 and CDR2 (germline): MNHEY, SVGEGT. The CDR3 is made up of 16 amino acids. CDR3 protein: CASRTGLARNTGELFF. The CDR3 DNA reads TGTGCCAGCAGAACCGGACTAGCGAGGAACACCGGGGAGCTGTTTTTT.

The CDR3 here is CASSYQGPNQPQHF. For the CDR3, the DNA is TGTGCCAGCAGTTACCAAGGACCCAATCAGCCCCAGCATTTT. V gene TRBV6-5 combines with J gene TRBJ1-5; no firm D call. Trimming pared 2 bases from V and 3 bases from J, leaving 8 bases between. Germline CDR1 reads MNHEY; CDR2 reads SVGAGI. The CDR3 has 14 residues.

The rearrangement joins TRBV5-4 to TRBJ1-5; 10 bases agree with TRBD1. From germline, CDR1 is SGHNT and CDR2 YYREEE (reference sequence). This CDR3 is 18 amino acids long. The junction had 9 bases not matched to a gene; V was cut back by 2 bases and J by 1 base. CDR3 nucleotide sequence: TGTGCCAGCAGCTTAACCGGGACAGGGGTGAGGAGCAATCAGCCCCAGCATTTT. The encoded protein is CASSLTGTGVRSNQPQHF.

The table lists this clonotype with many counts. This chain connects TRBV5-4 to TRBJ1-2; D not resolved. Between the trimmed V and J ends, which lost 2 bases and 2 bases, there was a span of 7 bases. Germline loops: CDR1 SGHNT, CDR2 YYREEE (reference sequence). There are 13 residues in the CDR3. CDR3 sequence reads: CASSLRQNYGYTF. The CDR3 region has the DNA TGTGCCAGCAGCTTAAGGCAGAACTATGGCTACACCTTC.

This clonotype showed up many times. The V and J genes are TRBV11-2 and TRBJ2-7; 8 bases fit TRBD1. Germline loops: CDR1 SGHAT, CDR2 FQNNGV. V lost 5 bases and J lost 2; bases outside the gene matches: 5. CDR3 size: 14 residues. CDR3 bases: TGTGCCAGCAGCGTGGGACAGGAAACCTACGAGCAGTACTTC. Translating gives CASSVGQETYEQYF.

This clonotype was picked up one time. The chain joins TRBV27 to TRBJ1-2, with D uncertain. The V and J ends lost 3 bases and 4 bases respectively, with 9 bases between them. This CDR3 region has 13 residues. CDR1 is MNHEY, CDR2 SMNVEV, per germline (reference sequence). The CDR3, as DNA: TGTGCCAGCAGTTTTGGCCCGATCTATGGCTACACCTTC. Its translation: CASSFGPIYGYTF.

This clonotype was seen many times. The CDR3 loop is CASSPGHEWAFF. CDR3 nucleotide sequence: TGTGCCAGCAGTCCAGGACATGAATGGGCTTTCTTT. The chain links TRBV28 to TRBJ1-1, with D possibly TRBD1 on 5 matching bases. CDR1 is MDHEN and CDR2 is SYDVKM in the germline V gene. This CDR3 region has 12 residues. The V and J ends lost 5 bases and 11 bases respectively, with 15 bases between them.

This clonotype was seen at least ten times. The gene calls are TRBV20-1 and TRBJ2-7; the D gene could be TRBD1 or TRBD2 (5 bases each). Trimming pared 2 bases from V and 5 bases from J, leaving 19 bases between. This CDR3 is 15 amino acids long. Per germline, CDR1 DFQATT and CDR2 SNEGSKA (reference sequence). In DNA form, the CDR3 reads TGCAGTGCTAGAAAGGAGGACACCCAGCTTGACGAGCAGTACTTC. This codes for CSARKEDTQLDEQYF.

The chain couples TRBV10-3 to TRBJ2-7; TRBD2 matches at 12 bases. CDR3 size: 18 residues. With V trimmed by 0 bases and J by 0 bases, 6 bases remained unmatched. Germline V gives CDR1 ENHRY, CDR2 SYGVKD. The CDR3 spells CAISESPGLAGSSYEQYF. For the CDR3, the DNA is TGTGCCATCAGTGAGTCTCCCGGACTAGCGGGAAGCTCCTACGAGCAGTACTTC.

The table lists this clonotype with many counts. The rearrangement uses TRBV6-5 and TRBJ2-5, with D possibly matching TRBD1 (5 bases). Trimming stripped 2 bases from V and 1 base from J, with 11 bases between. This CDR3 has 15 amino acids. The germline CDR1 and CDR2 sequences are MNHEY and SVGAGI. Here the CDR3 DNA reads TGTGCCAGCAGTTACGGAAAGGGGTCCCAAGAGACCCAGTACTTC. It is translated as CASSYGKGSQETQYF.

The chain has TRBV7-8 and TRBJ2-7, with TRBD1 matching 11 bases. This CDR3 contains 14 residues. J lost 7 bases, V lost 5 bases, and 7 bases had no gene match. Germline CDR1 is SGHVS and CDR2 is FQNEAQ. In DNA form, the CDR3 reads TGTGCCAGCAGCGTTGGACAGGGGGCGGAGGAGCAGTACTTC. Protein: CASSVGQGAEEQYF.

This clonotype was recorded many times. The chain couples TRBV5-1 to TRBJ2-2, with 11 bases identical to TRBD2. The junction had 7 bases not matched to a gene; V was cut back by 5 bases and J by 7 bases. There are 15 residues in the CDR3. Germline assignment: CDR1 SGHRS and CDR2 YFSETQ. CDR3 sequence reads: CASRRLAGSDGELFF. CDR3 bases: TGCGCCAGCAGACGACTAGCGGGGTCTGACGGGGAGCTGTTTTTT.

This clonotype was recorded many times. This chain joins TRBV28 and TRBJ1-5; D ambiguous. Germline assignment: CDR1 MDHEN and CDR2 SYDVKM. The CDR3 covers 16 residues. The V end was cut by 2 bases, the J end by 0 bases, with 11 bases between. CDR3 sequence reads: CASSLGHRGSNQPQHF. For the CDR3, the DNA is TGTGCCAGCAGTTTAGGGCACAGAGGTAGCAATCAGCCCCAGCATTTT.